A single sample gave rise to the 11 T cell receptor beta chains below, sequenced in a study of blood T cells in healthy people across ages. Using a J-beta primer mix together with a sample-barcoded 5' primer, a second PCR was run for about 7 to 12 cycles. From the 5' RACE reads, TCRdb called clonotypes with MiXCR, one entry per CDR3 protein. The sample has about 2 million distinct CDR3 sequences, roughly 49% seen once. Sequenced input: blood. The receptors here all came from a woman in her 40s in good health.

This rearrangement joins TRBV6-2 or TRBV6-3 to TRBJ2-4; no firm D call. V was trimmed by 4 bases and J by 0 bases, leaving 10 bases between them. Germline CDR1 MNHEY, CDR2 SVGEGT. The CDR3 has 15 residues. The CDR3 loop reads CASSFERTAKNIQYF. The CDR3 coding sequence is TGTGCCAGCAGTTTCGAACGGACAGCCAAAAACATTCAGTACTTC.

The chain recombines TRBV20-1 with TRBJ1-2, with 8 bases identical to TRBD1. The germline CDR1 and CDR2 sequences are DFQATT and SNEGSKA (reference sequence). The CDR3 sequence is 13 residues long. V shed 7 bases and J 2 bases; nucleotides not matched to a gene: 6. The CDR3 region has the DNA TGCAGTGGTGGGGACAGGCAAAACTATGGCTACACCTTC. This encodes CSGGDRQNYGYTF.

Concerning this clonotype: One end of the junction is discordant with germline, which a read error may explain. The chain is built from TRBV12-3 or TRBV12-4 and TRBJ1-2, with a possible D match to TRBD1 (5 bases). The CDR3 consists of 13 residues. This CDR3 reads CASSVAGETGYTF. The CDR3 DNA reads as TGTGCCAGCAGTGTAGCGGGGGAAACTGGCTACACCTTC.

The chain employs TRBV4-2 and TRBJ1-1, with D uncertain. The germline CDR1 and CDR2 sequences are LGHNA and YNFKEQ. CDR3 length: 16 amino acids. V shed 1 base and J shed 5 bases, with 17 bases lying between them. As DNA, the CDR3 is TGTGCCAGCAGCCAAGGGGTGTTGGAAGCCGGAACTGAAGCTTTCTTT. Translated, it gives CASSQGVLEAGTEAFF.

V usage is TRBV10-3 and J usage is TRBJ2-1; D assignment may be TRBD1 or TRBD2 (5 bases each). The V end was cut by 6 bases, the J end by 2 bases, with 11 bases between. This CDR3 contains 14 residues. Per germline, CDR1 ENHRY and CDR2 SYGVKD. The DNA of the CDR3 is TGTGCCATCAGCGGCAGGGACCCCTACAATGAGCAGTTCTTC. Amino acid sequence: CAISGRDPYNEQFF.

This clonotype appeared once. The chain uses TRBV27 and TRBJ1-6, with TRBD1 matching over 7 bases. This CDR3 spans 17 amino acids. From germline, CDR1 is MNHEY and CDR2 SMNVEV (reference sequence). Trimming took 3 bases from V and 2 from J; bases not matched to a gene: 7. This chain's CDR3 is CASSFGGQDTYNSPLHF. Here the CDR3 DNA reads TGTGCCAGCAGTTTCGGTGGACAGGACACCTATAATTCACCCCTCCACTTT.

This chain's CDR3 is CATGPRDTSYEQYF. CDR3 coding DNA: TGCGCCACGGGCCCCAGGGACACCTCCTACGAGCAGTACTTC. This sequence joins TRBV10-2 and TRBJ2-7; maybe TRBD1 (6 bases). Germline-derived CDR1 and CDR2 are WSHSY and SAAADI. The CDR3 totals 14 residues. V was trimmed by 10 bases and J by 0 bases, leaving 16 bases between them.

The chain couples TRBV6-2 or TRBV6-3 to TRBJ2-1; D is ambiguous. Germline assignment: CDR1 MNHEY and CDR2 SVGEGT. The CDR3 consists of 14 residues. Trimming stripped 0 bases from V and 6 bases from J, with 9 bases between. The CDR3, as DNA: TGTGCCAGCAGTTACTCGAGGCCCGCCAATGAGCAGTTCTTC. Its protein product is CASSYSRPANEQFF.

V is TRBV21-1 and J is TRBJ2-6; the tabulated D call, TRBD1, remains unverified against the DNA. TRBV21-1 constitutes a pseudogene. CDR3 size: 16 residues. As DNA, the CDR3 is TGTGCCAGCAGCAAACAGGGGATATCTGGGGCCAACGTCCTGACTTTC. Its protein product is CASSKQGISGANVLTF.

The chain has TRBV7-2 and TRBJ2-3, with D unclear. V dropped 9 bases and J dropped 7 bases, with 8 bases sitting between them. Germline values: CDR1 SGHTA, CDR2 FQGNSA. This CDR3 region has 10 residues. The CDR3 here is CASEEYTQYF. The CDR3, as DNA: TGTGCCAGTGAAGAGTATACGCAGTATTTT.

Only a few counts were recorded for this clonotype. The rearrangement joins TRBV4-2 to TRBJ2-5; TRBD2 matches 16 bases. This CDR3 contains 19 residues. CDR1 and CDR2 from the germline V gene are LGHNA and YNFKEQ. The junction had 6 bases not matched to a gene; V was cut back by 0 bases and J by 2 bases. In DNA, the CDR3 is TGTGCCAGCAGCCAAGAACCGGGACTAGCGGGGGGGCCTCAAGAGACCCAGTACTTC. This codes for CASSQEPGLAGGPQETQYF.